Following are 8 T cell receptor beta chains from one sample sequenced in a study of T cell changes during pregnancy in multiple sclerosis. Sequenced by immunoSEQ multiplex PCR; TCRdb stores in-frame clones only, minus some. The data show more than 85,000 clones, with 94% seen just once and 0.9% held by the top ten. Sequencing was performed on peripheral blood, taken before pregnancy. The receptors here all came from a female donor with multiple sclerosis, enrolled in a pregnancy study.

The chain links TRBV29-1 to TRBJ2-5; tentatively, D is TRBD2 (6 bases). Germline V gives CDR1 SQVTM, CDR2 ANQGSEA. The V end lost 8 bases, the J end lost 2 bases, and 18 bases lay between the germline ends. This CDR3 region has 14 residues. CDR3 amino acids: CSFLPPGAQETQYF. DNA of the CDR3: TGCAGCTTCCTGCCCCCGGGAGCACAAGAGACCCAGTACTTC.

The chain is built from TRBV11-2 and TRBJ2-1; 10 bases fit TRBD2. The CDR3 runs to 18 residues. Trimming removed 0 bases from V and 4 bases from J; junction bases left unmatched: 9. From germline, CDR1 is SGHAT and CDR2 FQNNGV. The CDR3 protein is CASSLESMEREGYNEQFF. The CDR3 region has the DNA TGTGCCAGCAGCTTAGAGAGTATGGAGCGGGAGGGATACAATGAGCAGTTCTTC.

This chain uses TRBV30 with TRBJ2-5; 9 bases line up with TRBD1. CDR3 length equals 14 residues. J lost 0 bases, V lost 6 bases, and 5 bases had no gene match. CDR1 GTSNPN and CDR2 SVGIG come from the germline V gene (reference sequence). CDR3 in amino acids: CACRRDRDQETQYF. In nucleotides, the CDR3 is TGTGCCTGCCGTCGGGACAGGGACCAAGAGACCCAGTACTTC. The full variable domain, completed using reference TRBV30 and TRBJ2-5, is SQTIHQWPATLVQPVGSPLSLECTVEGTSNPNLYWYRQAAGRGLQLLFYSVGIGQISSEVPQNLSASRPQDRQFILSSKKLLLSDSGFYLCACRRDRDQETQYFGPGTRLLVL.

The chain couples TRBV6-6 to TRBJ2-6, with TRBD1 matching over 8 bases. CDR3 size: 14 residues. Germline trimming cut 4 bases from V and 8 bases from J; bases unmatched to any gene: 4. From germline, CDR1 is MNHNY and CDR2 SVGAGI (reference sequence). The CDR3 region has the DNA TGTGCCAGCAGTTTAGGACAGGGAACCAACGTCCTGACTTTC. Protein: CASSLGQGTNVLTF.

This clone was counted between two and nine times. The V and J genes are TRBV7-9 and TRBJ1-2; 10 nucleotides match TRBD1. Per germline, CDR1 SEHNR and CDR2 FQNEAQ (reference sequence). Unmatched junction bases numbered 6, after V lost 5 bases and J lost 6 bases. There are 14 residues in the CDR3. CDR3 sequence (DNA): TGTGCCAGCAGCCCTTCCGGGACAGGGGATGGCTACACCTTC. Its translation is CASSPSGTGDGYTF.

V usage is TRBV5-1 and J usage is TRBJ1-6, with 7 bases matching TRBD1. Germline V gene data show CDR1 as SGHRS and CDR2 as YFSETQ. The CDR3 has 14 residues. V shed 0 bases and J 10 bases; nucleotides not matched to a gene: 4. DNA of the CDR3: TGCGCCAGCAGCTTGGACAGGGGTCGGTCACCCCTCCACTTT. This codes for CASSLDRGRSPLHF.

The chain carries TRBV29-1 and TRBJ1-2; a weak D match, TRBD1 (6 bases). V shed 0 bases and J shed 2 bases, with 19 bases lying between them. Per germline, CDR1 SQVTM and CDR2 ANQGSEA. The length of the CDR3 is 17 residues. The CDR3 spells CSVEDVAGRGKNYGYTF. As DNA, the CDR3 is TGCAGCGTTGAAGACGTAGCGGGCAGGGGAAAAAACTATGGCTACACCTTC.

The CDR3 DNA is TGCAGCGTAGCGGGACCTTCAGGGAATGAGCAGTTCTTC. Translation: CSVAGPSGNEQFF. The rearrangement links TRBV29-1 to TRBJ2-1, with TRBD2 matching 7 bases. Unmatched junction bases numbered 9, after V lost 6 bases and J lost 7 bases. CDR3 size: 13 residues. Germline CDR1 is SQVTM and CDR2 is ANQGSEA.